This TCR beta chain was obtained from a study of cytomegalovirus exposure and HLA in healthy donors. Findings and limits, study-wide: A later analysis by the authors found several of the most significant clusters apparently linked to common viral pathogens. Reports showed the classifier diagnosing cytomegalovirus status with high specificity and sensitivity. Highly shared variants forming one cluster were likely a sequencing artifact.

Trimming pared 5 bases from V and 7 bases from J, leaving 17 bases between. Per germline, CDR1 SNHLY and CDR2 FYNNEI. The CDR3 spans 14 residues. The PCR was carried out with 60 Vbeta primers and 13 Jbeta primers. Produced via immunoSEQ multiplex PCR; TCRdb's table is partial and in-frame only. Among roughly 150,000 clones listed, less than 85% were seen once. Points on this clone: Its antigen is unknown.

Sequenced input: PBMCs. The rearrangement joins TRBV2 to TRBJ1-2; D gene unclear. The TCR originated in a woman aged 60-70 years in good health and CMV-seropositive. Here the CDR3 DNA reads TGTGCCAGCAGTCGTGAGTATAGACGAGGTGGCTACACCTTC. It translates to CASSREYRRGGYTF.